A selection of T cell receptor beta chains follows, all from one sample in a study of CD8+ T cells in alopecia areata. Assay: immunoSEQ multiplex PCR; the TCRdb copy retains only in-frame clones and omits some. Of under 250,000 clones in the sample, more than 45% are singletons; the top ten hold approximately 1.4%. Material: CD4+ T cells sorted from blood, obtained at week 4, from a patient treated with tofacitinib. These receptors were collected from a human donor with alopecia areata. CDR3s include the opening cysteine and the closing phenylalanine or tryptophan. A D gene is named only where the DNA matches it firmly. Rows may omit the clone size; those that give it use once, few, many or a size class.

TRBV6-6	TRBJ1-1	TRBD1	NA	16	CASSYRDRVANTEAFF	TGTGCCAGCAGTTACCGGGACAGGGTGGCGAACACTGAAGCTTTCTTT
TRBV10-3	TRBJ2-7	NA	few	15	CAISESSGRGYEQYF	TGTGCCATCAGTGAGTCATCGGGCAGAGGGTACGAGCAGTACTTC
TRBV14	TRBJ1-1	TRBD1	few	12	CASSQVTGGAFF	TGTGCCAGCAGCCAAGTGACAGGGGGAGCTTTCTTT
TRBV2	TRBJ1-1	NA	NA	16	CASSEALSQENTEAFF	TGTGCCAGCAGTGAAGCGCTGTCACAGGAGAACACTGAAGCTTTCTTT
TRBV29-1	TRBJ1-3	NA	NA	14	CSVAQGNSGNTIYF	TGCAGCGTTGCACAGGGCAACTCTGGAAACACCATATATTTT
TRBV23-1	TRBJ1-3	NA	few	16	CASSHPNPRLSWTIYF	TGCGCCAGCAGTCACCCGAACCCCAGACTATCGTGGACCATATATTTT
TRBV21-1	TRBJ1-2	NA	NA	15	CASSKGVETDYGYTF	TGTGCCAGCAGCAAAGGGGTGGAAACAGACTATGGCTACACCTTC
TRBV7-2	TRBJ2-7	NA	few	14	CASRGTPINYEQYF	TGTGCCAGCAGGGGGACACCAATTAACTACGAGCAGTACTTC
TRBV29-1	TRBJ1-1	NA	few	13	CSVELQMNTEAFF	TGCAGCGTTGAGCTTCAGATGAACACTGAAGCTTTCTTT
TRBV7-2	TRBJ2-2	TRBD2	few	16	CASSLSWTSLAGELFF	TGTGCCAGCAGCTTGAGTTGGACTAGTCTGGCCGGGGAGCTGTTTTTT
TRBV11-1	TRBJ2-7	NA	few	17	CASSSRETSLRPSEQYF	TGTGCCAGCAGCTCCCGAGAAACTTCCCTCAGGCCCTCCGAGCAGTACTTC
TRBV7-9	TRBJ1-6	TRBD1	NA	14	CASSQDRVGSPLHF	TGTGCCAGCAGCCAGGACAGGGTTGGGTCACCCCTCCACTTT
TRBV2	TRBJ2-5	NA	NA	13	CASSTQGQETQYF	TGTGCCAGCAGCACACAGGGCCAAGAGACCCAGTACTTC
TRBV4-3	TRBJ2-7	NA	few	15	CASSQEVGPRNEQYF	TGCGCCAGCAGCCAAGAGGTGGGGCCTAGGAACGAGCAGTACTTC
TRBV7-2	TRBJ1-2	NA	NA	14	CASSSPTGHYGYTF	TGTGCCAGCAGCTCGCCCACAGGGCACTATGGCTACACCTTC
TRBV7-9	TRBJ2-3	NA	many	14	CASSAPARTDTQYF	TGTGCCAGCAGCGCCCCTGCCCGCACAGATACGCAGTATTTT
TRBV2	TRBJ2-7	TRBD1	NA	12	CASRNRGSEQYF	TGTGCCAGCAGAAACAGGGGGTCCGAGCAGTACTTC
TRBV7-3	TRBJ1-1	NA	NA	13	CASSRRGGTEAFF	TGTGCCAGCAGCCGTCGCGGGGGAACTGAAGCTTTCTTT
TRBV27	TRBJ2-5	NA	NA	13	CASRRDGQETQYF	TGTGCCAGCAGAAGGGACGGCCAAGAGACCCAGTACTTC
TRBV5-1	TRBJ1-1	TRBD1	NA	14	CASSLRTGNTEAFF	TGCGCCAGCAGCTTGCGGACAGGGAACACTGAAGCTTTCTTT
TRBV19	TRBJ1-5	NA	few	15	CASSMNSISNQPQHF	TGTGCCAGTAGTATGAATTCCATAAGCAATCAGCCCCAGCATTTT
TRBV4-3	TRBJ2-7	NA	NA	13	CASSQTPVAEQYF	TGCGCCAGCAGCCAAACCCCGGTGGCTGAGCAGTACTTC
TRBV6-1	TRBJ2-1	TRBD2	NA	16	CASSEVSSGPYNEQFF	TGTGCCAGCAGTGAAGTCAGTAGCGGGCCATACAATGAGCAGTTCTTC